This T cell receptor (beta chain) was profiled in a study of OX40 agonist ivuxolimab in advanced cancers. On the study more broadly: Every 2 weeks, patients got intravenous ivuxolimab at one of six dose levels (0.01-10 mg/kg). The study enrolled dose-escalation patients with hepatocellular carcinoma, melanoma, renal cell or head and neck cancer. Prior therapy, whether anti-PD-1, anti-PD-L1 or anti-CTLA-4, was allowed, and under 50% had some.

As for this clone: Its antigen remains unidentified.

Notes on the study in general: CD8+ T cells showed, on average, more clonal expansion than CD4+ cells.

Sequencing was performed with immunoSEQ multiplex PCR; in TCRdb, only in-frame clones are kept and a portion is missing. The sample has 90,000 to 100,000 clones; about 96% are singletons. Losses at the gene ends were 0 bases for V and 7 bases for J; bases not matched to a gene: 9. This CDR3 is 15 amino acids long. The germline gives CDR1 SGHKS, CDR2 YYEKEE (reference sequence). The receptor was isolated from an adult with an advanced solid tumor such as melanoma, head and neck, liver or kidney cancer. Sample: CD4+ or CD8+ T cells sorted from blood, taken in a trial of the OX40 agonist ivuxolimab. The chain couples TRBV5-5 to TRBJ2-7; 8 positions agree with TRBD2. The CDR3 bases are TGTGCCAGCAGCTTGGTGGGTAGCGGGAATGGGGAGCAGTACTTC. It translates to CASSLVGSGNGEQYF.